This T cell receptor beta chain was retrieved from a study of T cells in Graves' hyperthyroidism and ophthalmopathy. Study-level background: Prior to any treatment, at the point of initial diagnosis, peripheral blood was collected.

Amplified TCR beta CDR3 regions derived from RNA transcripts. TCR CDR3 regions were first amplified by RT-PCR with HTBI primers. From the multiplex PCR reads, TCRdb called clonotypes with MiXCR, one entry per CDR3 protein. The sample contains about 290,000 distinct CDR3 sequences, over 15% of which appear only once. Individuals with ophthalmopathy presented a Clinical Activity Score of at least 3, a NOSPECS grade of at least 4 and a duration under 3 months. Exclusions: uncontrolled infection, other autoimmune disease, pregnancy, lactation. CDR1 is SGHRS, CDR2 YFSETQ, per germline. This CDR3 has 14 amino acids. Germline trimming cut 0 bases from V and 6 bases from J; bases unmatched to any gene: 4.

The receptor was derived from a woman in her fifties or sixties with Graves' ophthalmopathy. Sequencing was carried out using blood. This sequence joins TRBV5-1 and TRBJ2-7, with TRBD2 identical over 9 bases. The CDR3 reads CASSLAAGGFEQYF. The CDR3 DNA is TGCGCCAGCAGCTTGGCCGCGGGAGGGTTCGAGCAGTACTTC.